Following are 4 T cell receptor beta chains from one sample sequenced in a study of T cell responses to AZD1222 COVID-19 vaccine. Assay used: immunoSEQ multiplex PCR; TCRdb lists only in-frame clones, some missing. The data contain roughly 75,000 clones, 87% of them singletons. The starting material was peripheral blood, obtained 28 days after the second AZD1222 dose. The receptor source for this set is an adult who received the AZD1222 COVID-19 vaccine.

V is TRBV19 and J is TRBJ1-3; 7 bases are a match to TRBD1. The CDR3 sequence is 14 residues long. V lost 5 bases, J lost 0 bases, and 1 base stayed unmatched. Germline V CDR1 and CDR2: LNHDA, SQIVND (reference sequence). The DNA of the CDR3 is TGTGCCAGTAGTTGGGACAGCTCTGGAAACACCATATATTTT. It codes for CASSWDSSGNTIYF.

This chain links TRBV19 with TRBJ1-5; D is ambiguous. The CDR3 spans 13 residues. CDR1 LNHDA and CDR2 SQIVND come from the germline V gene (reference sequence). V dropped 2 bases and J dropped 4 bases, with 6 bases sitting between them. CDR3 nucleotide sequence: TGTGCCAGTAGTATAAGTAGGAATCAGCCCCAGCATTTT. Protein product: CASSISRNQPQHF.

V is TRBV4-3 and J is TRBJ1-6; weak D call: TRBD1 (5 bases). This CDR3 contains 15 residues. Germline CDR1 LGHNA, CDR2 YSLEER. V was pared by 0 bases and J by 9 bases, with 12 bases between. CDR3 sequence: CASSQDQGRGSPLHF. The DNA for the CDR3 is TGCGCCAGCAGCCAAGATCAGGGCCGGGGTTCACCCCTCCACTTT.

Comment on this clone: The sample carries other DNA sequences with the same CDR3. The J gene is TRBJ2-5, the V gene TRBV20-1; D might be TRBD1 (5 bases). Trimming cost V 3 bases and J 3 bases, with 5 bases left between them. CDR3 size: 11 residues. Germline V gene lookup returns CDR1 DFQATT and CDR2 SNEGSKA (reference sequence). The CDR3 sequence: CSASREETQYF. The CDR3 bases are TGCAGTGCTAGCAGGGAAGAGACCCAGTACTTC.